The 9 T cell receptor beta chains presented below share a single source sample, sequenced in a study of Ad26.COV2.S vaccination and SARS-CoV-2 variants. The assay was immunoSEQ multiplex PCR, and TCRdb's table has in-frame clones only and misses some. The sample yields 430,000 or so clones, 75% to 95% seen once. Specified treatment: 15 to 20 received Ad26.COV2.S at low or high dose, single or two shots; 5 received placebo; per-sample allocation not given. After the first vaccine or placebo injection, samples were drawn on day 63. The starting material was peripheral blood, obtained in a trial of Ad26.COV2.S vaccine versus placebo. The origin of the receptors is a person aged 18-60 years who received the Ad26.COV2.S COVID-19 vaccine or a placebo.

This clone turned up a few times. The genes are TRBV4-1 and TRBJ2-7, with 8 bases aligning to TRBD2. The V gene end was trimmed by 0 bases and the J gene end by 3 bases; junction bases not matched to a gene: 7. The germline V gene has CDR1 MGHRA and CDR2 YSYEKL. This CDR3 contains 16 residues. This CDR3 reads CASSQDIAGFDYEQYF. In DNA, the CDR3 is TGCGCCAGCAGCCAAGATATAGCGGGGTTTGACTACGAGCAGTACTTC.

V and J are TRBV27 and TRBJ2-1, with 14 bases fitting TRBD2. Germline CDR1 and CDR2: MNHEY and SMNVEV (reference sequence). This CDR3 has 15 residues. V lost 5 bases, J lost 9 bases, and 6 bases stayed unmatched. The CDR3 DNA follows: TGTGCCAGCAGTGTCGGGACTAGCGGGAGAGGTGAGCAGTTCTTC. Translating gives CASSVGTSGRGEQFF.

The chain links TRBV18 to TRBJ2-7; D is possibly TRBD2 (6 bases). Between the trimmed V and J ends, which lost 0 bases and 6 bases, there was a span of 9 bases. The CDR3 is 13 amino acids. Germline V gene data show CDR1 as KGHSH and CDR2 as LQKENI. The CDR3 coding sequence is TGTGCCAGCTCACCACCGTCTAGCGTCGAGCAGTACTTC. It translates to CASSPPSSVEQYF.

The chain is built from TRBV7-2 and TRBJ1-1, with 8 bases identical to TRBD1. Germline trimming cut 5 bases from V and 3 bases from J; bases unmatched to any gene: 5. The CDR3 runs 14 residues. CDR1 is SGHTA, CDR2 FQGNSA, per germline. CDR3 sequence (DNA): TGTGCCAGCAGCCCTCAGGGGGCCTACACTGAAGCTTTCTTT. Translated, it gives CASSPQGAYTEAFF.

The rearrangement uses TRBV6-5 and TRBJ1-1, with D maybe TRBD1 (6 bases). CDR3 length equals 15 residues. Germline loops: CDR1 MNHEY, CDR2 SVGAGI. V gave up 4 bases and J gave up 6 bases, with 18 bases separating them. CDR3 protein: CASSLSRGGPAEAFF. CDR3 nucleotide sequence: TGTGCCAGCAGTTTATCCCGCGGGGGGCCGGCTGAAGCTTTCTTT.

The chain recombines TRBV5-1 with TRBJ2-7; a weak D match, TRBD2 (6 bases). With 2 bases removed from V and 1 base from J, the gap between germline ends came to 10 bases. This CDR3 has 14 residues. The V gene's germline CDR1 is SGHRS and CDR2 YFSETQ. The CDR3 is CASSLSGASYEQYF. CDR3 DNA: TGCGCCAGCAGCTTATCGGGAGCTTCCTACGAGCAGTACTTC.

Only one count was recorded for this clone. This chain links TRBV29-1 with TRBJ1-5; D may be TRBD1 (5 bases). Trimming pared 4 bases from V and 4 bases from J, leaving 14 bases between. Germline V gene sequence: CDR1 SQVTM, CDR2 ANQGSEA. This CDR3 is 14 amino acids long. CDR3 sequence: CSVVPQGINQPQHF. The CDR3 nucleotides are TGCAGCGTTGTACCCCAGGGAATTAATCAGCCCCAGCATTTT.

The V and J genes are TRBV12-1 and TRBJ2-3; the table's D call TRBD1 went unverified against the DNA. TRBV12-1 is a known pseudogene. The CDR3 totals 16 residues. The CDR3 here is CASSSFMTGGTDTQYF. The CDR3, as DNA: TGTGCCAGCAGCTCCTTTATGACAGGGGGCACAGATACGCAGTATTTT.

The chain links TRBV7-9 to TRBJ1-3; unclear D gene. The V end lost 5 bases, the J end lost 3 bases, and 14 bases lay between the germline ends. The length of the CDR3 is 15 residues. Germline values: CDR1 SEHNR, CDR2 FQNEAQ (reference sequence). The CDR3 DNA reads TGTGCCAGCAGCCGCGACGCCGGGAATGGAAACACCATATATTTT. This sequence encodes CASSRDAGNGNTIYF.